This T cell receptor beta chain is drawn from a study of human T cells and chemical hapten exposure. Study in general: DPC at 2% was the sensitizing agent, placed on roughly 2 cm by roughly 2 cm of upper inner arm skin.

As for time point: patch test 1, 2 weeks after DPC sensitization. Described treatment: therapeutic diphenylcyclopropenone sensitization with weekly scalp DPC. TCRdb re-analysed the RACE reads in MiXCR, keeping a single row per CDR3 protein. The sample shows around 160,000 distinct CDR3 sequences, roughly 15% of them seen only once. The CDR3 has 15 amino acids. CDR1 DFQATT and CDR2 SNEGSKA come from the germline V gene (reference sequence). V dropped 3 bases and J dropped 0 bases, with 12 bases sitting between them. This sequence originates from a woman younger than 45 with alopecia areata. Some clones in this sample may be carry-over from other donors' samples. This chain links TRBV20-1 with TRBJ2-1; D unresolved. The material was whole blood, obtained in connection with sensitization to the hapten diphenylcyclopropenone (DPC). The DNA for the CDR3 is TGCAGTGCTAGGGTGCAGACAAGCTCCTACAATGAGCAGTTCTTC. Translated: CSARVQTSSYNEQFF.